The 10 T cell receptor beta chains in this list originate from one sample, sequenced in a study of T cell responses to AZD1222 COVID-19 vaccine. The method was immunoSEQ multiplex PCR; TCRdb's version includes in-frame clones alone and lacks a portion of them. This repertoire shows about 150,000 clones, 90% found once; its top ten account for approximately 1.8%. The specimen was peripheral blood, collected on day 0 of AZD1222 vaccination. The receptors were gathered from an adult in good health.

V is TRBV29-1 and J is TRBJ1-2; tentative D call: TRBD1 (6 bases). The V end lost 4 bases, the J end lost 2 bases, and 20 bases lay between the germline ends. This CDR3 spans 16 amino acids. CDR1 is SQVTM, CDR2 ANQGSEA, per germline. This CDR3 reads CSVVDSHERVNYGYTF. DNA of the CDR3: TGCAGCGTTGTGGACAGCCATGAGCGAGTGAACTATGGCTACACCTTC.

This chain joins TRBV5-1 and TRBJ2-7; 15 positions agree with TRBD2. The germline V gene has CDR1 SGHRS and CDR2 YFSETQ. V trimming: 2 bases; J trimming: 1 base; junction bases outside the gene matches: 7. CDR3 length equals 18 residues. The CDR3 spells CASSLPGLAGGLSYEQYF. The CDR3 nucleotides are TGCGCCAGCAGCTTACCGGGACTAGCGGGAGGTCTATCCTACGAGCAGTACTTC. The variable domain in full, with the rest retrieved from reference TRBV5-1 and TRBJ2-7, is KAGVTQTPRYLIKTRGQQVTLSCSPISGHRSVSWYQQTPGQGLQFLFEYFSETQRNKGNFPGRFSGRQFSNSRSEMNVSTLELGDSALYLCASSLPGLAGGLSYEQYFGPGTRLTVT.

The chain has TRBV9 and TRBJ2-1; the D call may be TRBD1 or TRBD2 (5 bases each). Germline loops: CDR1 SGDLS, CDR2 YYNGEE. Trimming shortened V by 3 bases and J by 0 bases, and 16 bases separated the two germline ends. This CDR3 has 17 amino acids. CDR3 sequence: CASSATSSGSSYNEQFF. DNA of the CDR3: TGTGCCAGCAGCGCAACTTCCTCAGGGAGCTCCTACAATGAGCAGTTCTTC.

This chain uses TRBV27 with TRBJ2-7; 9 bases fit TRBD1. V gave up 5 bases and J gave up 4 bases; unmatched junction bases: 6. This CDR3 is built from 14 residues. Germline V CDR1 and CDR2: MNHEY, SMNVEV (reference sequence). DNA for the CDR3: TGTGCCAGCAGTATGGGACAGGGAGGATACGAGCAGTACTTC. It codes for CASSMGQGGYEQYF.

V and J are TRBV13 and TRBJ1-1; no definite D call. Germline CDR1 PRHDT, CDR2 FYEKMQ (reference sequence). This CDR3 is 14 amino acids long. The germline V and J ends were trimmed by 3 bases and 0 bases, with 8 bases remaining between them. The CDR3 DNA reads as TGTGCCAGCAGCTTTGTTCCCCTGAACACTGAAGCTTTCTTT. Amino acid sequence: CASSFVPLNTEAFF.

The V and J genes are TRBV5-1 and TRBJ2-1, with 12 bases aligning to TRBD2. The CDR3 extends over 18 amino acids. The germline gives CDR1 SGHRS, CDR2 YFSETQ. The junction had 15 bases not matched to a gene; V was cut back by 2 bases and J by 9 bases. CDR3 DNA: TGCGCCAGCAGCTTACAATTTAACCTAGCGGGAGGGCCCTTTGAGCAGTTCTTC. This sequence encodes CASSLQFNLAGGPFEQFF.

The J gene is TRBJ2-2, the V gene TRBV11-2; no clear D gene. Trimming stripped 5 bases from V and 0 bases from J, with 10 bases between. The germline V gene encodes CDR1 SGHAT and CDR2 FQNNGV. The CDR3 loop spans 15 amino acids. For the CDR3, the DNA is TGTGCCAGCAGCCACGGGCGGACGAACACCGGGGAGCTGTTTTTT. This translates into CASSHGRTNTGELFF.

The chain employs TRBV6-5 and TRBJ1-6, with D uncertain. Germline CDR1 reads MNHEY; CDR2 reads SVGAGI. The CDR3 has 13 amino acids. Trimming removed 7 bases from V and 6 bases from J, with 10 bases in between. The CDR3 region has the DNA TGTGCCAGCAACGAAGGGAGTAATTCACCCCTCCACTTT. This codes for CASNEGSNSPLHF.

The chain uses TRBV6-5 and TRBJ2-7, with 8 bases that match TRBD1. The CDR3 contains 13 residues. Germline lookup yields CDR1 MNHEY and CDR2 SVGAGI. Losses at the gene ends were 6 bases for V and 6 bases for J; bases not matched to a gene: 7. The CDR3 sequence is CASRPTGGSEQYF. In nucleotides, the CDR3 is TGTGCCAGCAGACCCACAGGGGGTAGCGAGCAGTACTTC.

This clone has a single count. The chain combines TRBV18 with TRBJ2-7; 9 bases line up with TRBD2. The CDR3 extends over 16 amino acids. V lost 3 bases, J lost 7 bases, and 13 bases stayed unmatched. The germline V gene encodes CDR1 KGHSH and CDR2 LQKENI. CDR3 sequence (DNA): TGTGCCAGCTCACCCGGGGGAGCGGGAGGACTATGGGAGCAGTACTTC. Amino acid sequence: CASSPGGAGGLWEQYF.